Listed below are T cell receptor beta chains from one sample, sequenced in a study of blood T cells in healthy people across ages. TCRdb reanalysed the 5' RACE reads using MiXCR and keeps one entry per CDR3 protein. The sample holds 1.5 million to 1.9 million distinct CDR3 sequences, 42% seen once. Input material: blood. The receptors come from a woman under 30 in good health. Each CDR3 is given with its conserved first and last residue. A D gene is named only where the DNA matches it firmly. Only some rows state a clone size, as once, few, many or a class for expanded clones.

cdr3_length: 15
clone_size: few
d_call: -
j_call: TRBJ2-1
v_call: TRBV15
cdr3_aa: CATSRSRDSLNEQFF
cdr3_nt: TGTGCCACCAGCAGATCCCGGGACTCTCTCAATGAGCAGTTCTTC

cdr3_length: 15
clone_size: few
d_call: -
j_call: TRBJ2-1
v_call: TRBV19
cdr3_aa: CASSIGLATGNEQFF
cdr3_nt: TGTGCCAGTAGTATAGGGCTAGCGACCGGTAATGAGCAGTTCTTC

cdr3_length: 14
clone_size: -
d_call: -
j_call: TRBJ2-5
v_call: TRBV2
cdr3_aa: CASLRGRGQETQYF
cdr3_nt: TGTGCCAGCTTAAGGGGGAGGGGCCAAGAGACCCAGTACTTC

cdr3_length: 16
clone_size: few
d_call: -
j_call: TRBJ1-5
v_call: TRBV12-3/TRBV12-4
cdr3_aa: CASSSGQGWRNQPQHF
cdr3_nt: TGTGCCAGCAGTTCTGGGCAGGGTTGGCGCAATCAGCCCCAGCATTTT

cdr3_length: 13
clone_size: few
d_call: -
j_call: TRBJ1-2
v_call: TRBV20-1
cdr3_aa: CSAMSQGVNGYTF
cdr3_nt: TGCAGTGCTATGAGCCAGGGTGTCAATGGCTACACCTTC

cdr3_length: 14
clone_size: once
d_call: -
j_call: TRBJ2-4
v_call: TRBV7-2
cdr3_aa: CASSLGGSANIQYF
cdr3_nt: TGTGCCAGCAGCTTAGGGGGAAGCGCAAACATTCAGTACTTC

cdr3_length: 15
clone_size: -
d_call: -
j_call: TRBJ1-5
v_call: TRBV6-1
cdr3_aa: CASSQVTGSNQPQHF
cdr3_nt: TGTGCCAGCAGTCAGGTCACGGGTAGCAATCAGCCCCAGCATTTT

cdr3_length: 13
clone_size: -
d_call: -
j_call: TRBJ2-1
v_call: TRBV27
cdr3_aa: CASSLGSKDEQFF
cdr3_nt: TGTGCCAGCAGTTTGGGAAGTAAAGATGAGCAGTTCTTC

cdr3_length: 16
clone_size: -
d_call: -
j_call: TRBJ1-1
v_call: TRBV7-9
cdr3_aa: CASSATLSPMNTEAFF
cdr3_nt: TGTGCCAGCAGCGCGACACTCAGCCCCATGAACACTGAAGCTTTCTTT

cdr3_length: 13
clone_size: few
d_call: TRBD2
j_call: TRBJ2-3
v_call: TRBV27
cdr3_aa: CASSLSSGDTQYF
cdr3_nt: TGTGCCAGCAGTTTGTCTAGCGGAGATACGCAGTATTTT

cdr3_length: 14
clone_size: -
d_call: -
j_call: TRBJ2-3
v_call: TRBV6-1
cdr3_aa: CASRAGPSADTQYF
cdr3_nt: TGTGCCAGTAGAGCCGGGCCTTCGGCAGATACGCAGTATTTT

cdr3_length: 16
clone_size: -
d_call: TRBD2
j_call: TRBJ2-7
v_call: TRBV6-2/TRBV6-3
cdr3_aa: CASSSPGGSGFYEQYF
cdr3_nt: TGTGCCAGCAGTTCCCCGGGGGGTAGCGGCTTCTACGAGCAGTACTTC

cdr3_length: 18
clone_size: -
d_call: TRBD2
j_call: TRBJ2-7
v_call: TRBV7-8
cdr3_aa: CASSGLASGTSLYNEQYF
cdr3_nt: TGTGCCAGCAGCGGGCTGGCTAGCGGGACCTCCCTTTACAATGAGCAGTACTTC

cdr3_length: 17
clone_size: -
d_call: TRBD2
j_call: TRBJ2-1
v_call: TRBV20-1
cdr3_aa: CSARDPSGTSSYNEQFF
cdr3_nt: TGCAGTGCTAGAGATCCTTCCGGGACTAGCTCCTACAATGAGCAGTTCTTC

cdr3_length: 14
clone_size: once
d_call: -
j_call: TRBJ1-1
v_call: TRBV29-1
cdr3_aa: CSVDYSARPTEAFF
cdr3_nt: TGCAGCGTTGACTACAGTGCAAGGCCGACTGAAGCTTTCTTT

cdr3_length: 14
clone_size: few
d_call: TRBD1
j_call: TRBJ1-4
v_call: TRBV5-1
cdr3_aa: CASSLGDSSEKLFF
cdr3_nt: TGCGCCAGCAGCTTGGGGGACAGCTCAGAAAAACTGTTTTTT

cdr3_length: 16
clone_size: -
d_call: TRBD1
j_call: TRBJ1-4
v_call: TRBV28
cdr3_aa: CASSLQGATGNEKLFF
cdr3_nt: TGTGCCAGCAGTCTACAGGGGGCGACGGGCAATGAAAAACTGTTTTTT

cdr3_length: 12
clone_size: once
d_call: TRBD1
j_call: TRBJ2-7
v_call: TRBV29-1
cdr3_aa: CSVWTGGSEQYF
cdr3_nt: TGCAGCGTCTGGACAGGGGGCAGCGAGCAGTACTTC